A single sample is the source of the 17 T cell receptor beta chains below, sequenced in a study of STAT5B mutations in CD4+ large granular lymphocyte leukemia. Clones were sequenced by immunoSEQ multiplex PCR, and TCRdb holds only the in-frame ones, with some missing. The sample lists tens of thousands of clones; about 70% were seen once. Sequencing was performed on CD4+ T cells from blood buffy coats. Receptors originate from a human donor in good health.

The chain links TRBV7-9 to TRBJ1-1; 8 nucleotides agree with TRBD1. Per the germline V gene, CDR1 is SEHNR and CDR2 is FQNEAQ (reference sequence). The junction had 3 bases not matched to a gene; V was cut back by 6 bases and J by 0 bases. CDR3 size: 14 residues. The CDR3 spells CASRETGVNTEAFF. CDR3 sequence (DNA): TGTGCCAGCAGGGAGACAGGGGTGAACACTGAAGCTTTCTTT. Variable domain in full (rest from reference TRBV7-9 and TRBJ1-1): DTGVSQNPRHKITKRGQNVTFRCDPISEHNRLYWYRQTLGQGPEFLTYFQNEAQLEKSRLLSDRFSAERPKGSFSTLEIQRTEQGDSAMYLCASRETGVNTEAFFGQGTRLTVV.

J is TRBJ1-2 and V is TRBV19, with 7 bases fitting TRBD1. This CDR3 is 13 amino acids long. The V gene's germline CDR1 is LNHDA and CDR2 SQIVND (reference sequence). V lost 1 base and J lost 4; bases outside the gene matches: 0. The CDR3 region has the DNA TGTGCCAGTAGTATAGGACAGGGCTATGGCTACACCTTC. This encodes CASSIGQGYGYTF.

The V gene is TRBV7-2, the J gene TRBJ1-2; possibly TRBD1 for D (5 bases). V shed 2 bases and J shed 3 bases, with 13 bases lying between them. Germline lookup yields CDR1 SGHTA and CDR2 FQGNSA. CDR3 length: 15 amino acids. Written as DNA, the CDR3 is TGTGCCAGCAGCTTAACCCCTGCCAGGGACTATGGCTACACCTTC. This sequence encodes CASSLTPARDYGYTF.

This clone was detected once. Other nucleotide sequences from this sample produce the same CDR3. The chain joins TRBV19 to TRBJ1-5; D ambiguous. CDR3 length equals 12 residues. V gave up 3 bases and J gave up 7 bases, with 7 bases separating them. Germline CDR1 is LNHDA and CDR2 is SQIVND (reference sequence). The CDR3 coding sequence is TGTGCCAGTAGTATCTTAGGCCAGCCCCAGCATTTT. Translated, it gives CASSILGQPQHF.

This clone occurred once. CDR3 DNA: TGTGCCAGCAGCGAGGGCGCTAGCGGGGGGGCTGGTGAGACCCAGTACTTC. The encoded protein is CASSEGASGGAGETQYF. V gene TRBV11-2 combines with J gene TRBJ2-5; 12 positions agree with TRBD2. The J segment lost 5 bases and the V segment lost 5 bases, leaving 12 bases of the junction unmatched. Germline V gene lookup returns CDR1 SGHAT and CDR2 FQNNGV. This CDR3 comprises 17 residues.

The J gene is TRBJ1-2, the V gene TRBV28; D is ambiguous. CDR1 and CDR2 from the germline V gene are MDHEN and SYDVKM. V dropped 9 bases and J dropped 2 bases, with 10 bases sitting between them. The CDR3 runs to 12 residues. The CDR3 loop is CASSGQNYGYTF. The CDR3 region has the DNA TGTGCCAGTAGTGGGCAGAACTATGGCTACACCTTC.

The chain recombines TRBV27 with TRBJ1-3; D uncertain. This CDR3 comprises 14 residues. Germline CDR1 and CDR2: MNHEY and SMNVEV (reference sequence). The germline V and J ends were trimmed by 2 bases and 2 bases, with 7 bases remaining between them. This chain's CDR3 is CASSLAGTGNTIYF. The CDR3 DNA follows: TGTGCCAGCAGTTTAGCCGGGACTGGAAACACCATATATTTT.

The genes are TRBV10-3 and TRBJ2-3; 8 nucleotides match TRBD1. This CDR3 spans 15 amino acids. Germline V gene lookup returns CDR1 ENHRY and CDR2 SYGVKD. V lost 2 bases and J lost 1; bases outside the gene matches: 2. The CDR3 sequence is CAISEDRGGTDTQYF. CDR3 DNA sequence: TGTGCCATCAGTGAGGACAGGGGAGGCACAGATACGCAGTATTTT.

The chain recombines TRBV13 with TRBJ1-3, with TRBD1 matching 10 bases. This CDR3 region has 17 residues. Germline CDR1 is PRHDT and CDR2 is FYEKMQ (reference sequence). J gave up 2 bases and V 2 bases, and 6 bases lay outside the gene matches. The CDR3 loop is CASSLFAGTGAGNTIYF. CDR3 coding DNA: TGTGCCAGCAGCTTATTTGCCGGGACAGGGGCTGGAAACACCATATATTTT.

This clone was seen just once. V and J are TRBV28 and TRBJ1-2; 7 bases match TRBD1. CDR1 MDHEN and CDR2 SYDVKM come from the germline V gene. The CDR3 covers 15 residues. J lost 0 bases, V lost 6 bases, and 7 bases had no gene match. Here the CDR3 reads CASRRQGPPNYGYTF. The CDR3 nucleotides are TGTGCCAGCAGACGACAGGGACCCCCTAACTATGGCTACACCTTC.

This chain joins TRBV5-6 and TRBJ2-1, with 12 bases lining up with TRBD2. CDR3 length: 14 residues. Germline trimming cut 4 bases from V and 7 bases from J; bases unmatched to any gene: 3. CDR1 SGHDT and CDR2 YYEEEE come from the germline V gene. The DNA of the CDR3 is TGTGCCAGCAGCAGGGGACTAGCGGGTAATGAGCAGTTCTTC. Translated: CASSRGLAGNEQFF.

The chain has TRBV6-6 and TRBJ1-2; 11 bases agree with TRBD1. V was pared by 4 bases and J by 4 bases, with 5 bases of the junction left unmatched. Germline-derived CDR1 and CDR2 are MNHNY and SVGAGI (reference sequence). The CDR3 totals 15 residues. This chain's CDR3 is CASSWGQGVGYGYTF. In nucleotides, the CDR3 is TGTGCCAGCAGTTGGGGACAGGGGGTGGGCTATGGCTACACCTTC.

The chain joins TRBV30 to TRBJ2-2; D gene ambiguous. The CDR3 is made up of 13 amino acids. Germline loops: CDR1 GTSNPN, CDR2 SVGIG (reference sequence). V lost 2 bases and J 7 bases, leaving 11 bases between the germline ends. This CDR3 is CAWSPQQNGELFF. The CDR3 DNA follows: TGTGCCTGGAGTCCACAGCAGAACGGGGAGCTGTTTTTT.

This rearrangement joins TRBV7-8 to TRBJ2-7, with TRBD2 matching 8 bases. Germline V lookup: CDR1 SGHVS, CDR2 FQNEAQ. The ends lost 0 bases at V and 6 bases at J; junction bases unmatched: 10. The CDR3 runs to 16 residues. The CDR3 coding sequence is TGTGCCAGCAGCTTAGCGGCGACGGGGGGGCTTTCCGAGCAGTACTTC. This encodes CASSLAATGGLSEQYF.

This chain uses TRBV9 with TRBJ1-2; maybe TRBD1 (6 bases). Trimming stripped 4 bases from V and 3 bases from J, with 16 bases between. CDR1 is SGDLS and CDR2 is YYNGEE in the germline V gene. The CDR3 totals 15 residues. The CDR3 sequence is CASSPDSQPYYGYTF. For the CDR3, the DNA is TGTGCCAGCAGCCCGGACAGCCAGCCTTACTATGGCTACACCTTC.

The chain employs TRBV7-2 and TRBJ2-2; 8 bases are shared with TRBD1. This CDR3 contains 16 residues. V lost 5 bases, J lost 1 base, and 6 bases stayed unmatched. Germline V gives CDR1 SGHTA, CDR2 FQGNSA. CDR3 loop: CASSKGGQGNTGELFF. The CDR3 bases are TGTGCCAGCAGCAAGGGTGGACAGGGGAACACCGGGGAGCTGTTTTTT.

The V gene is TRBV30, the J gene TRBJ1-2, with TRBD1 matching 7 bases. Losses at the gene ends were 7 bases for V and 0 bases for J; bases not matched to a gene: 17. The CDR3 runs 17 residues. CDR1 is GTSNPN, CDR2 SVGIG, per germline (reference sequence). CDR3 nucleotide sequence: TGTGCCTCGCTCCGGTGGGAGGGGGCTAAGGCTAACTATGGCTACACCTTC. As protein: CASLRWEGAKANYGYTF.